Listed here are 9 T cell receptor beta chains from one sample, sequenced in a study of CXCR3-negative and CXCR3-positive naive CD8 T cells. UMI-labeled 5' RACE yielded the TRB cDNA libraries. TCRdb re-called the 5' RACE reads and shows each CDR3 protein once, DNA omitted. The specimen's table records around 140,000 distinct CDR3 sequences. What was sequenced was naive CXCR3- CD8+ T cells from blood. Noted subset: CD45RO-CCR7+CD27+CD95- naive CD8+ T cells lacking CXCR3 (TNR3-). The receptors stem from a human donor in good health. Some clones in this sample may be carry-over from other donors' samples.

This sequence joins TRBV11-2 and TRBJ2-7. There are 12 residues in the CDR3. Germline CDR1 reads SGHAT; CDR2 reads FQNNGV. Here the CDR3 reads CASSFASAEQYF.

The chain links TRBV15 to TRBJ1-5; checking the TCRdb D call of TRBD1 is not possible without DNA. The CDR3 length is 14 residues. Germline assignment: CDR1 LNHNV and CDR2 YYDKDF (reference sequence). CDR3 loop: CATSREGADQPQHF.

V is TRBV7-9 and J is TRBJ2-5; absent DNA, TCRdb's TRBD2 call cannot be checked. The germline V gene has CDR1 SEHNR and CDR2 FQNEAQ (reference sequence). This CDR3 is 15 amino acids long. The CDR3 loop is CASSPSNSGTETQYF. Based on the CDR3 plus reference TRBV7-9 and TRBJ2-5, the full variable domain is DTGVSQNPRHKITKRGQNVTFRCDPISEHNRLYWYRQTLGQGPEFLTYFQNEAQLEKSRLLSDRFSAERPKGSFSTLEIQRTEQGDSAMYLCASSPSNSGTETQYFGPGTRLLVL.

The V and J genes are TRBV5-1 and TRBJ2-1; TCRdb picks TRBD2, but there is no DNA to check that call. The V gene's germline CDR1 is SGHRS and CDR2 YFSETQ. The CDR3 sequence is 17 residues long. Here the CDR3 reads CASSLNSGGGSYNEQFF.

The V gene is TRBV28, the J gene TRBJ2-7; TCRdb's D gene call, TRBD1, goes unchecked for lack of DNA. The germline V gene encodes CDR1 MDHEN and CDR2 SYDVKM. The CDR3 consists of 15 residues. The CDR3: CASSFTGVQVGEQYF.

This chain links TRBV20-1 with TRBJ2-3. CDR1 and CDR2 (germline): DFQATT, SNEGSKA (reference sequence). CDR3 length: 12 amino acids. CDR3 residues: CRPRSSTDTQYF.

The rearrangement uses TRBV7-3 and TRBJ2-7; checking the TCRdb D call of TRBD1 is not possible without DNA. This CDR3 comprises 13 residues. Per the germline V gene, CDR1 is SGHTA and CDR2 is FQGTGA. The CDR3 spells CASSRAGGNEQYF.

The rearrangement links TRBV29-1 to TRBJ1-1. This CDR3 region has 12 residues. Germline CDR1 and CDR2: SQVTM and ANQGSEA. CDR3 sequence: CRTVRSNTEAFF.

This chain's CDR3 is CSVAPGAGTGELFF. This chain uses TRBV29-1 with TRBJ2-2; TCRdb selects TRBD1, and the lack of DNA leaves this call unchecked. The length of the CDR3 is 14 residues. Germline values: CDR1 SQVTM, CDR2 ANQGSEA.